This passage covers 14 T cell receptor beta chains from one sample sequenced in a study of CD8+ T cells in alopecia areata. In each case, RNA was isolated and then reverse transcribed into cDNA as the sequencing template. Method: immunoSEQ multiplex PCR; TCRdb's copy keeps in-frame clones and lacks some. The data show 140,000 to 150,000 clones, approximately 50% seen once. The sample consisted of CD4+ T cells sorted from blood, taken at week 0. Source of these receptors: a human donor with alopecia areata.

The J gene is TRBJ2-3, the V gene TRBV10-3; D assignment may be TRBD1 or TRBD2 (5 bases each). Trimming left V 2 bases short and J 7 bases short, with 7 bases between. The germline V gene encodes CDR1 ENHRY and CDR2 SYGVKD. The CDR3 contains 12 residues. CDR3 amino acids: CAISEGGYTQYF. CDR3 sequence (DNA): TGTGCCATCAGTGAGGGGGGATATACGCAGTATTTT.

This rearrangement joins TRBV28 to TRBJ2-7; D remains ambiguous. Trimming removed 9 bases from V and 3 bases from J, with 9 bases in between. Germline loops: CDR1 MDHEN, CDR2 SYDVKM. The CDR3 extends over 11 amino acids. The CDR3 is CASQELYEQYF. CDR3 DNA: TGTGCCAGTCAGGAACTCTACGAGCAGTACTTC.

The genes are TRBV30 and TRBJ2-3; the match to TRBD2 covers 9 bases. Germline trimming cut 3 bases from V and 0 bases from J; bases unmatched to any gene: 7. The CDR3 is made up of 16 amino acids. Germline lookup yields CDR1 GTSNPN and CDR2 SVGIG (reference sequence). CDR3 protein: CAWSPKLAGSTDTQYF. The CDR3 coding sequence is TGTGCCTGGAGCCCCAAACTAGCGGGTAGCACAGATACGCAGTATTTT.

V gene TRBV12-5 combines with J gene TRBJ2-1; D is possibly TRBD1 or TRBD2 (5 bases each). Trimming stripped 4 bases from V and 7 bases from J, with 23 bases between. The CDR3 length is 17 residues. The germline gives CDR1 LGHNT, CDR2 FRNRAP. CDR3 sequence: CASGSGTSARGRNEQFF. The CDR3 DNA reads TGTGCTAGTGGTTCCGGGACGTCGGCTAGGGGAAGAAATGAGCAGTTCTTC.

This clone was counted a single time. The CDR3 coding sequence is TGTGCCTGGAGAGGGGACTACTCTGGAAACACCATATATTTT. Translating it yields CAWRGDYSGNTIYF. The chain has TRBV30 and TRBJ1-3; the D gene is possibly TRBD1 (5 bases). Trimming cost V 3 bases and J 0 bases, with 9 bases left between them. The CDR3 length is 14 residues. Looked up from germline, CDR1 is GTSNPN and CDR2 is SVGIG (reference sequence).

Relative to its sample, this clone is medium-sized (0.01 to 0.1%). The rearrangement links TRBV19 to TRBJ2-5; the D is unclear. Per germline, CDR1 LNHDA and CDR2 SQIVND (reference sequence). This CDR3 has 13 amino acids. Trimming took 1 base from V and 5 from J, leaving 8 bases between them. The CDR3 is CASSIGEWETQYF. The CDR3 DNA follows: TGTGCCAGTAGTATAGGCGAGTGGGAGACCCAGTACTTC.

This clone was recorded once. This rearrangement joins TRBV5-1 to TRBJ2-7; D unclear. In germline, CDR1 is SGHRS, CDR2 YFSETQ. Trimming took 0 bases from V and 0 from J, leaving 13 bases between them. This CDR3 region has 16 residues. This CDR3 is CASSLVVRPYSYEQYF. In DNA form, the CDR3 reads TGCGCCAGCAGCTTGGTCGTCAGGCCCTACTCCTACGAGCAGTACTTC.

V gene TRBV29-1 combines with J gene TRBJ2-7, with unresolved D. The CDR3 totals 11 residues. The V and J ends lost 3 bases and 9 bases respectively, with 12 bases between them. Per the germline V gene, CDR1 is SQVTM and CDR2 is ANQGSEA. The CDR3, as DNA: TGCAGCGTTGAGGACCGCTTCGGGCAGTACTTC. Its protein is CSVEDRFGQYF.

This clone was picked up a small number of times. The chain recombines TRBV29-1 with TRBJ2-5, with D possibly matching TRBD2 (6 bases). Per germline, CDR1 SQVTM and CDR2 ANQGSEA. This CDR3 comprises 13 residues. Trimming shortened V by 5 bases and J by 5 bases, and 15 bases separated the two germline ends. CDR3 sequence: CSVQTGTWETQYF. DNA of the CDR3: TGCAGCGTTCAAACCGGGACTTGGGAGACCCAGTACTTC.

In its sample, this clone was seen a few times. This chain connects TRBV28 to TRBJ1-5; possible D gene TRBD1, 5 bases. The V gene's germline CDR1 is MDHEN and CDR2 SYDVKM. This CDR3 contains 12 residues. The V end lost 11 bases, the J end lost 4 bases, and 12 bases lay between the germline ends. CDR3 residues: CASRGGNQPQHF. The CDR3 DNA is TGTGCCTCTCGGGGCGGGAATCAGCCCCAGCATTTT. Together with reference TRBV28 and TRBJ1-5, the CDR3 gives the full variable domain: DVKVTQSSRYLVKRTGEKVFLECVQDMDHENMFWYRQDPGLGLRLIYFSYDVKMKEKGDIPEGYSVSREKKERFSLILESASTNQTSMYLCASRGGNQPQHFGDGTRLSIL.

The chain employs TRBV5-4 and TRBJ2-7; possibly TRBD1 for D (5 bases). Trimming cost V 4 bases and J 1 base, with 12 bases left between them. Germline CDR1 SGHNT, CDR2 YYREEE (reference sequence). The CDR3 is made up of 14 amino acids. CDR3 protein: CASSRDSYSYEQYF. The CDR3 DNA follows: TGTGCCAGCAGCCGAGACAGTTATTCCTACGAGCAGTACTTC.

The genes are TRBV30 and TRBJ2-5; D remains ambiguous. Germline loops: CDR1 GTSNPN, CDR2 SVGIG (reference sequence). The CDR3 is made up of 14 amino acids. Trimming pared 3 bases from V and 1 base from J, leaving 12 bases between. CDR3 region: CAWSRRVVQETQYF. DNA for the CDR3: TGTGCCTGGAGCCGTCGGGTAGTCCAAGAGACCCAGTACTTC.

This chain connects TRBV6-5 to TRBJ1-2, with 7 bases identical to TRBD1. CDR1 and CDR2 from the germline V gene are MNHEY and SVGAGI. This CDR3 has 12 amino acids. J lost 6 bases, V lost 2 bases, and 0 bases had no gene match. For the CDR3, the DNA is TGTGCCAGCAGTTACAGGGGGCATGGCTACACCTTC. Translating gives CASSYRGHGYTF.

This clone has more than one count but fewer than ten. The chain links TRBV5-5 to TRBJ1-5; TRBD1 agrees at 8 bases. The CDR3 is 15 residues long. Germline loops: CDR1 SGHKS, CDR2 YYEKEE (reference sequence). The ends lost 2 bases at V and 3 bases at J; junction bases unmatched: 4. This CDR3 is CASSFGDRLNQPQHF. DNA of the CDR3: TGTGCCAGCAGCTTTGGGGACAGGCTCAATCAGCCCCAGCATTTT.